The TCR beta chain under discussion was sequenced for a study of T cells after yellow fever vaccination (dated 2019 in TCRdb). Concerning the study at large: The SMART-Seq v4 Ultra Low Input RNA kit was used to prepare libraries from fractions with low cell numbers. Blood was drawn at multiple timepoints before and after primary and secondary immunization, with bulk PBMC replicates and cell subsets isolated. To follow T-cell clones before and after both primary and booster YFV17D yellow fever vaccination, bulk TCR alpha and beta repertoires underwent longitudinal sequencing. The cohort comprised two healthy male donors, one aged 18 to 30 and one aged 30 to 40 years.

TCR cDNA was made using 5'RACE template switching, a step that added a universal primer site and unique molecular identifiers. cDNA synthesis was primed from both the TCR alpha and TCR beta constant segments. Library amplification used two PCR steps, and the second PCR step added sample barcodes and sequencing adapters. Sequencing of the libraries was done on either Illumina HiSeq 2500 (2x100 bp) or NovaSeq (2x150 bp). The original methods were these. MIGEC was used to demultiplex reads and collapse the reads into UMI consensus sequences, and MiXCR was used for V(D)J alignment. Vaccine-responding clonotypes were defined with edgeR using replicate PBMC samples, requiring FDR below 0.01 and a log2 fold change above 5 up to day 15. Each bulk clonotype received a CD4 or CD8 identity based on whether the sequenced CD4 or CD8 repertoire contained that clonotype at higher abundance. TCRdb trimmed the raw reads at Q25, called clones with MiXCR and kept productive beta chains. CDR3 protein duplicates are merged, each entry listing the most common genes and DNA. The V and J calls were not made by the authors but by TCRdb's processing. The sample table shows hundreds of thousands of distinct CDR3 sequences, and roughly 8.7% are seen once. In total, the top ten clones hold about a sixth of the sample.

On this clonotype: Its target antigen remains unknown. No much larger clone is present one base from it, and per-base qualities are unavailable.

Trimming accounts for 5 bases at V and 8 bases at J, while the number of junction bases matched to no gene is 7. The germline V gene provides CDR1 SGHVS and CDR2 FQNEAQ. From cysteine to phenylalanine, the CDR3 is 14 amino acids long. Of the read, only the CDR3 DNA is kept; its 42 bases are in frame from base 1. Sample treatment or condition, as interpreted from the label and publication: live attenuated yellow fever vaccine strain. At each blood-draw timepoint, two biological replicates of bulk PBMCs were collected. PBMCs were isolated from peripheral blood using a standard Ficoll-Paque protocol. TriZol was used to extract RNA from bulk PBMCs, from CD4 and CD8 fractions, and from dextramer-positive and dextramer-negative fractions. Broader findings and caveats from the paper: FACS-sorted repertoires could contain abundant contaminating clonotypes from the bulk population, so computational filtering was required. Because the study included only a couple of donors, the extent to which the findings can be generalized is limited. After the booster, most clones that had expanded after primary vaccination were detected again (around 96% of CD4 and 70% to 90% of CD8), suggesting broad maintenance of memory. A small share of clonotypes was detected in both CD4 and CD8 compartments, with the overlap likely arising from convergent recombination. The secondary T-cell response was found to be weaker but faster than the primary response, with a peak reached on day 5 rather than on day 15.

The origin of this receptor is a man younger than 30 who received the YFV17D yellow fever vaccine. This chain is built from TRBV7-8 and TRBJ1-4; 8 central bases correspond to TRBD1. The specimen comprised PBMCs, sampled on the day of the first yellow fever vaccination. The CDR3 protein: CASSATGTGEKLFF. The nucleotide sequence reads TGTGCCAGCAGCGCCACAGGGACAGGAGAAAAACTGTTTTTT.